The subject of this entry is one T cell receptor (beta chain). In the study's own analysis: Counts of nucleated cells, estimated from reference gene primer amplification, were obtained. Using immunoSEQ multiplex PCR, the repertoire was profiled, and TCRdb retains in-frame clones only, with some absent. That table is the source of V, J and clone size, and D and trimming were worked out from the DNA. The top ten hold about 5.4% of the sample, which has approximately 120,000 clones, approximately 85% seen once. This record belongs to a study of blood T cell repertoires in COVID-19. V lost 1 base, J lost 1 base, and 8 bases stayed unmatched. Germline V gives CDR1 MGHRA, CDR2 YSYEKL. This CDR3 spans 19 amino acids.

Material for sequencing was peripheral blood. The source of this sequence is a human donor in a cohort sampled during active COVID-19. V and J are TRBV4-1 and TRBJ2-6, with 9 positions matching TRBD1. CDR3 sequence reads: CASSQAPGTGRSGANVLTF. The CDR3 DNA is TGCGCCAGCAGCCAAGCACCGGGGACAGGGAGGTCTGGGGCCAACGTCCTGACTTTC.